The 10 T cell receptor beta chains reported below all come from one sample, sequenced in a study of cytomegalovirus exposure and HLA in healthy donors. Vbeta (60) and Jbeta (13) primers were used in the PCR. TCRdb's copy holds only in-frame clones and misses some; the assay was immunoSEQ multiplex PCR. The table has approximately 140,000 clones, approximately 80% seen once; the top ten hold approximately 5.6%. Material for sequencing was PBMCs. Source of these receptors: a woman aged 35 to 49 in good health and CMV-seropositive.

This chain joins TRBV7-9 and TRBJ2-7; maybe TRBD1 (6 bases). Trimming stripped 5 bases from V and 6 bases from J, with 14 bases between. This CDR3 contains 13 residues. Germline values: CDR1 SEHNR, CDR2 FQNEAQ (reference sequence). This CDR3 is CASSLYRVTEQYF. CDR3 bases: TGTGCCAGCAGCCTATACAGGGTCACCGAGCAGTACTTC.

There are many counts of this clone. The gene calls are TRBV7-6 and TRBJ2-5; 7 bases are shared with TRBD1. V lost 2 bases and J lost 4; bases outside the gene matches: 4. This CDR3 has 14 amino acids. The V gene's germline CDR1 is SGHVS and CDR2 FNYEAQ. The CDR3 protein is CASSLRPGGETQYF. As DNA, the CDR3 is TGTGCCAGCAGCTTACGGCCAGGGGGAGAGACCCAGTACTTC. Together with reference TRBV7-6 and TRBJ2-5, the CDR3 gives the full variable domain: GAGVSQSPRYKVTKRGQDVALRCDPISGHVSLYWYRQALGQGPEFLTYFNYEAQQDKSGLPNDRFSAERPEGSISTLTIQRTEQRDSAMYRCASSLRPGGETQYFGPGTRLLVL.

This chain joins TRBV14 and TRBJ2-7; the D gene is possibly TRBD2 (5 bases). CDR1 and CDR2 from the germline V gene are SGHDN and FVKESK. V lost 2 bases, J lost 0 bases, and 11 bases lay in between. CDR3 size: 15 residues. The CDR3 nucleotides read TGTGCCAGCAGCCAACAAGGACTGAGCTCCTACGAGCAGTACTTC. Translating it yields CASSQQGLSSYEQYF.

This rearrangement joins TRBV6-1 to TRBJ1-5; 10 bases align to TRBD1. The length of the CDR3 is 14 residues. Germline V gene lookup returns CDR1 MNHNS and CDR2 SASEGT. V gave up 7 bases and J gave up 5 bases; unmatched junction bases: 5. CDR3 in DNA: TGTGCCAGCATCCCCGGGACAGGGGATCAGCCCCAGCATTTT. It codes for CASIPGTGDQPQHF.

The CDR3 region has the DNA TGTGCCAGCAGCGTACAGGGGGGCATGCAAGCTTTCTTT. Translating it yields CASSVQGGMQAFF. The V and J genes are TRBV6-4 and TRBJ1-1; 8 nucleotides line up with TRBD1. The CDR3 is 13 amino acids. From germline, CDR1 is MRHNA and CDR2 SNTAGT. Trimming cost V 6 bases and J 9 bases; bases outside gene matches: 9.

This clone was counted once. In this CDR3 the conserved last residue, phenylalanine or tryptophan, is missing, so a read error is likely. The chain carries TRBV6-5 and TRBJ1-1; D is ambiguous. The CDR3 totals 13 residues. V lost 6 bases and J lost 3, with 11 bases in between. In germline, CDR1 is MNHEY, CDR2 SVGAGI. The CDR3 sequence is CASRPGWDTEAFS. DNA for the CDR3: TGTGCCAGCAGACCCGGGTGGGACACTGAAGCTTTCTCT.

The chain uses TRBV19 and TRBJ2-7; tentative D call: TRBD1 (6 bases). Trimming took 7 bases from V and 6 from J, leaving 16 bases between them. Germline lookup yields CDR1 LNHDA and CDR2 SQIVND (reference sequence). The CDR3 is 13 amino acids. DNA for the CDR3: TGTGCCAGTATGAACAGGGACATGCTCGAGCAGTACTTC. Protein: CASMNRDMLEQYF.

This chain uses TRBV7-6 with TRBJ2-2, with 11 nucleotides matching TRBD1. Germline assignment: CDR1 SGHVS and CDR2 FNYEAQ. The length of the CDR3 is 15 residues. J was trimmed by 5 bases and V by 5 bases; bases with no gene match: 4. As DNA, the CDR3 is TGTGCCAGCAGCCTTGGACAGGGGGCGACCGGGGAGCTGTTTTTT. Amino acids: CASSLGQGATGELFF.

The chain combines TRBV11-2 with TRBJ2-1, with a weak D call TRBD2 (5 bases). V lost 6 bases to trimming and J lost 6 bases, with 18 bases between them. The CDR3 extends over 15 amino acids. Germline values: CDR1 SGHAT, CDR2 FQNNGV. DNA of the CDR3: TGTGCCAGCAGTCACACTGACTTGGGGAGCAATGAGCAGTTCTTC. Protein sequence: CASSHTDLGSNEQFF.

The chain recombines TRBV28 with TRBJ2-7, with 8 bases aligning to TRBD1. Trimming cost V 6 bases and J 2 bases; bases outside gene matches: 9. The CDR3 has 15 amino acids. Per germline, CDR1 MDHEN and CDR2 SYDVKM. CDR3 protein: CASSLIGQGTYEQYF. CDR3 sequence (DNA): TGTGCCAGCAGCCTTATAGGACAGGGCACCTACGAGCAGTACTTC.